This is a list of T cell receptor beta chains from one sample in a study of T cells in Graves' hyperthyroidism and ophthalmopathy. TCRdb redid the calling of the multiplex PCR reads with MiXCR, one entry per CDR3 protein. The repertoire holds almost 350,000 distinct CDR3 sequences, with 15% to 20% as singletons. The sequenced sample consisted of blood. The receptors were sampled from a middle-aged woman with Graves' ophthalmopathy. Each CDR3 is given with its conserved first and last residue. The D gene is left open where the match is weak.

TRBV5-7,NA,TRBJ2-2,CASSANRVTGELFF
TRBV11-2,NA,TRBJ1-5,CASSLGAHSNQPQHF
TRBV28,TRBD1,TRBJ1-5,CASIGGTGGPQPQHF
TRBV14,TRBD1,TRBJ2-7,CASSVGTVEQYF
TRBV28,NA,TRBJ1-5,CASHMRLQPQHF
TRBV12-3/TRBV12-4,TRBD1,TRBJ2-7,CASTPTGGATQYF
TRBV20-1,TRBD1,TRBJ2-5,CSARGQAQETQYF
TRBV7-8,NA,TRBJ1-5,CASSLVGRTDQPQHF
TRBV19,NA,TRBJ1-5,CASSIRTVHSNQPQHF
TRBV5-1,NA,TRBJ1-1,CASSFDRTPFEAFF
TRBV3-1,TRBD2,TRBJ2-5,CASSQERLAETQYF
TRBV12-3/TRBV12-4,NA,TRBJ2-7,CASSWEEYEQYF